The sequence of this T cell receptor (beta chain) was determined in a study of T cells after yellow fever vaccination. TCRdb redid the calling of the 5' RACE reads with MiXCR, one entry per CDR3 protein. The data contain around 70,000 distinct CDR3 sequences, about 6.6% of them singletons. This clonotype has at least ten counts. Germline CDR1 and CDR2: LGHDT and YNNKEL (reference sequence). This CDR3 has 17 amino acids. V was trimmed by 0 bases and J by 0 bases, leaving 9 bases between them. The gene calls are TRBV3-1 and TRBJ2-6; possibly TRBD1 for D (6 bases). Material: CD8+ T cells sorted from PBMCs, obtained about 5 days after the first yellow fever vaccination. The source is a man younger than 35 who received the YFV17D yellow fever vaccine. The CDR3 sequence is CASSQDMDSSGANVLTF. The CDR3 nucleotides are TGTGCCAGCAGCCAAGATATGGACAGCTCTGGGGCCAACGTCCTGACTTTC.